One sample yielded the 9 T cell receptor beta chains listed below, sequenced in a study of T cell repertoires in ileal Crohn's disease. Repertoires were generated with immunoSEQ multiplex PCR, while TCRdb's copy carries only in-frame clones and drops some. The data contain 15,000 or so clones, about 85% of them seen just once; the ten biggest clones take up over 3.5%. Sequenced: ileal tissue. Every receptor here comes from an adult with Crohn's disease.

This clone has a handful of counts. The chain couples TRBV30 to TRBJ2-3, with 7 bases aligning to TRBD2. Germline assignment: CDR1 GTSNPN and CDR2 SVGIG (reference sequence). V shed 0 bases and J 2 bases; nucleotides not matched to a gene: 5. The CDR3 contains 15 residues. As DNA, the CDR3 is TGTGCCTGGAGTGTAGGTCTAGCGGTCACAGATACGCAGTATTTT. Residues: CAWSVGLAVTDTQYF.

The chain combines TRBV11-1 with TRBJ2-2; the match to TRBD2 covers 7 bases. The CDR3 spans 16 residues. J lost 4 bases, V lost 2 bases, and 7 bases had no gene match. Germline V gene sequence: CDR1 SGHAT, CDR2 FQDESV (reference sequence). The CDR3 nucleotides read TGTGCCAGCAGCTTACGAGCGGGACTTCTCACCGGGGAGCTGTTTTTT. Translation: CASSLRAGLLTGELFF. The full variable domain, completed using reference TRBV11-1 and TRBJ2-2, is EAEVAQSPRYKITEKSQAVAFWCDPISGHATLYWYRQILGQGPELLVQFQDESVVDDSQLPKDRFSAERLKGVDSTLKIQPAELGDSAMYLCASSLRAGLLTGELFFGEGSRLTVL.

The V gene is TRBV27, the J gene TRBJ2-4; TRBD1 matches 8 bases. V was pared by 4 bases and J by 2 bases, with 10 bases of the junction left unmatched. Germline lookup yields CDR1 MNHEY and CDR2 SMNVEV (reference sequence). The CDR3 sequence is 17 residues long. CDR3 loop: CASSSFGQGDPKNIQYF. Here the CDR3 DNA reads TGTGCCAGCAGTTCATTCGGACAGGGAGATCCCAAAAACATTCAGTACTTC.

A single count supports this clone. The V and J genes are TRBV5-5 and TRBJ2-7; 12 nucleotides match TRBD2. Germline CDR1 and CDR2: SGHKS and YYEKEE (reference sequence). The CDR3 length is 15 residues. V dropped 1 base and J dropped 7; count of bases not matched to a gene: 6. CDR3 sequence: CASSLSSGGAGEQYF. The CDR3 DNA sequence: TGTGCCAGCAGCTTGTCTAGCGGGGGGGCAGGGGAGCAGTACTTC.

The V gene is TRBV7-8, the J gene TRBJ1-3; D is undetermined. V lost 6 bases and J 0 bases, leaving 15 bases between the germline ends. The length of the CDR3 is 16 residues. Germline CDR1 and CDR2: SGHVS and FQNEAQ. DNA for the CDR3: TGTGCCAGCAGTCATAGACGGGATAGCTCTGGAAACACCATATATTTT. Its protein is CASSHRRDSSGNTIYF.

The chain joins TRBV9 to TRBJ2-1; TRBD2 aligns across 10 bases. V trimming: 0 bases; J trimming: 4 bases; junction bases outside the gene matches: 7. Germline CDR1 is SGDLS and CDR2 is YYNGEE. The CDR3 runs 17 residues. The DNA of the CDR3 is TGTGCCAGCAGCGTAGGTAGTAGCGGGGGGAGATACAATGAGCAGTTCTTC. This sequence encodes CASSVGSSGGRYNEQFF.

The chain is built from TRBV9 and TRBJ1-2; D is possibly TRBD1 (5 bases). CDR1 is SGDLS, CDR2 YYNGEE, per germline. V lost 4 bases to trimming and J lost 3 bases, with 16 bases between them. The CDR3 totals 15 residues. CDR3 DNA sequence: TGTGCCAGCAGCCGGGGGGAAGGGTCGGACTATGGCTACACCTTC. Its protein is CASSRGEGSDYGYTF.

This clone has more than one count but fewer than ten. The chain links TRBV7-9 to TRBJ2-3; TRBD2 aligns across 10 bases. The germline gives CDR1 SEHNR, CDR2 FQNEAQ (reference sequence). Trimming took 2 bases from V and 3 from J; bases not matched to a gene: 2. The CDR3 is 15 residues long. This chain's CDR3 is CASSLSGGVTDTQYF. CDR3 sequence (DNA): TGTGCCAGCAGCTTAAGCGGGGGGGTGACAGATACGCAGTATTTT.

The chain carries TRBV4-2 and TRBJ2-2, with a weak D call TRBD2 (6 bases). The CDR3 covers 16 residues. CDR1 and CDR2 (germline): LGHNA, YNFKEQ. Trimming shortened V by 1 base and J by 2 bases, and 11 bases separated the two germline ends. The CDR3 here is CASSQGGTFNTGELFF. The CDR3 DNA sequence: TGTGCCAGCAGCCAAGGGGGGACTTTCAACACCGGGGAGCTGTTTTTT.